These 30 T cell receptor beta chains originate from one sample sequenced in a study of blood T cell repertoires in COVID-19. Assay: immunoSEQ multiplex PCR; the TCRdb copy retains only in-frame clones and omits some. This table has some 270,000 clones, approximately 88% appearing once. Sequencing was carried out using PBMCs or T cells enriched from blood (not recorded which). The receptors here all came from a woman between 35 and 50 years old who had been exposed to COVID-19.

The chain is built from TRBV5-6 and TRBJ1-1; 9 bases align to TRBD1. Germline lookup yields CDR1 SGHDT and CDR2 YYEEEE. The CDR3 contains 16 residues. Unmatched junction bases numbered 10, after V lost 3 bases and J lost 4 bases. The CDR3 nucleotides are TGTGCCAGCAGCTGGGCCCCGGGACAGGGCACCACTGAAGCTTTCTTT. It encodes CASSWAPGQGTTEAFF.

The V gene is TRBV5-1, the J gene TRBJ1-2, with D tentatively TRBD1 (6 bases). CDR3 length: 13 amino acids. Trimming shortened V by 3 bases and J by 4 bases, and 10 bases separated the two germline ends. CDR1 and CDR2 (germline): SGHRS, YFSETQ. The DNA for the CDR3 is TGCGCCAGCAGCTCAGGGGATTCCTATGGCTACACCTTC. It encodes CASSSGDSYGYTF. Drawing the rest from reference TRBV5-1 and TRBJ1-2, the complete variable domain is KAGVTQTPRYLIKTRGQQVTLSCSPISGHRSVSWYQQTPGQGLQFLFEYFSETQRNKGNFPGRFSGRQFSNSRSEMNVSTLELGDSALYLCASSSGDSYGYTFGSGTRLTVV.

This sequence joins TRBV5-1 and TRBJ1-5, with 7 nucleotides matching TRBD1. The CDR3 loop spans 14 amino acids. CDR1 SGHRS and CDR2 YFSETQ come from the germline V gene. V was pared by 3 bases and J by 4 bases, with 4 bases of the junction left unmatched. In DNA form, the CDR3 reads TGCGCCAGCAGCTGGGACAGTCCAAATCAGCCCCAGCATTTT. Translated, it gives CASSWDSPNQPQHF.

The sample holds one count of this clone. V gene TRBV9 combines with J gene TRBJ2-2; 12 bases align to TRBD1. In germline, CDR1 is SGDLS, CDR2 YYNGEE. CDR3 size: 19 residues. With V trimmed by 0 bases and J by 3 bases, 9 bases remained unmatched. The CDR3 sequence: CASSVDFEGTGGHTGELFF. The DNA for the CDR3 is TGTGCCAGCAGCGTAGACTTCGAGGGGACAGGGGGCCACACCGGGGAGCTGTTTTTT.

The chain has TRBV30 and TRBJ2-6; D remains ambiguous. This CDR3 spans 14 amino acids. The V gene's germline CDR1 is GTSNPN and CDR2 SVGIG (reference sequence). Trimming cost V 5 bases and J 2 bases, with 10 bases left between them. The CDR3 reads CAWLWPPGANVLTF. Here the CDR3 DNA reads TGTGCCTGGCTTTGGCCGCCTGGGGCCAACGTCCTGACTTTC. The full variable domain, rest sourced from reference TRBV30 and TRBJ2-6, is SQTIHQWPATLVQPVGSPLSLECTVEGTSNPNLYWYRQAAGRGLQLLFYSVGIGQISSEVPQNLSASRPQDRQFILSSKKLLLSDSGFYLCAWLWPPGANVLTFGAGSRLTVL.

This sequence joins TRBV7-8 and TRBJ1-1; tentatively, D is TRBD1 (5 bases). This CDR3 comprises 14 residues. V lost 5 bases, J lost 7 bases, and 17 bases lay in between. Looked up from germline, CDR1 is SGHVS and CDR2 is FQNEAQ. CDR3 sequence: CASSPGASRGEAFF. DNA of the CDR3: TGTGCCAGCAGCCCTGGGGCCTCCCGCGGTGAAGCTTTCTTT.

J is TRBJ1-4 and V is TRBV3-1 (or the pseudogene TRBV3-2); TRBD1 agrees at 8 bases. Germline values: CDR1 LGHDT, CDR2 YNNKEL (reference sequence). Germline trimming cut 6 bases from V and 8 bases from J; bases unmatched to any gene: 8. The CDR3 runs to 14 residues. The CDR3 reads CASRQTGAEEKLFF. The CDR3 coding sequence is TGTGCCAGCAGACAGACAGGGGCGGAGGAAAAACTGTTTTTT.

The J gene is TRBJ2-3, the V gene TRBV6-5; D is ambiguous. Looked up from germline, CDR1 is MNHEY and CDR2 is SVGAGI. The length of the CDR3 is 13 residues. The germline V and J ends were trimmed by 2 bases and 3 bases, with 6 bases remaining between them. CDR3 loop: CASSYQTTDTQYF. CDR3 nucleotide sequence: TGTGCCAGCAGTTACCAGACTACAGATACGCAGTATTTT.

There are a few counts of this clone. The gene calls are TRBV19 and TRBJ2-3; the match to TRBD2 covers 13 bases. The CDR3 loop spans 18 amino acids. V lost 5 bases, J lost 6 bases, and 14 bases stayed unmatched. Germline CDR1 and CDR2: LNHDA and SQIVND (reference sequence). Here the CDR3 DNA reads TGTGCCAGTAGTCCAAAGTGGGCTACTAGCGGGAGGGCCGATACGCAGTATTTT. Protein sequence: CASSPKWATSGRADTQYF.

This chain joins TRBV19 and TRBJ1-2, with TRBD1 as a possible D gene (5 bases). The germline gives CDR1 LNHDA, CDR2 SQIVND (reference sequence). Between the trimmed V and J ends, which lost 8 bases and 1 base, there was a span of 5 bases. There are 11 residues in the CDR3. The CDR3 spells CASQGNYGYTF. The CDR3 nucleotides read TGTGCCAGTCAGGGTAACTATGGCTACACCTTC.

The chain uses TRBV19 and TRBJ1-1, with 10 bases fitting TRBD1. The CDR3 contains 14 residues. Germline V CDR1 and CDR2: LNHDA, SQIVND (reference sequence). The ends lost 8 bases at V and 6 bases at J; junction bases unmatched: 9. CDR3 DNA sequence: TGTGCCAGTGTTACTAGGACAGGGGGGTCTGAAGCTTTCTTT. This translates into CASVTRTGGSEAFF. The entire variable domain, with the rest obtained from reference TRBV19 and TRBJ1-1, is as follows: DGGITQSPKYLFRKEGQNVTLSCEQNLNHDAMYWYRQDPGQGLRLIYYSQIVNDFQKGDIAEGYSVSREKKESFPLTVTSAQKNPTAFYLCASVTRTGGSEAFFGQGTRLTVV.

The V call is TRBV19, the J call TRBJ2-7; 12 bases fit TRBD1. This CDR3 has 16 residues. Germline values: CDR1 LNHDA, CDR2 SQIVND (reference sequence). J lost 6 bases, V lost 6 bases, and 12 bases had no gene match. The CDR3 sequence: CASSSTTGTGGAEQYF. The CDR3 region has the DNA TGTGCCAGTAGCTCGACCACCGGGACAGGGGGCGCCGAGCAGTACTTC. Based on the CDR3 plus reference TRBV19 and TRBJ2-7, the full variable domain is DGGITQSPKYLFRKEGQNVTLSCEQNLNHDAMYWYRQDPGQGLRLIYYSQIVNDFQKGDIAEGYSVSREKKESFPLTVTSAQKNPTAFYLCASSSTTGTGGAEQYFGPGTRLTVT.

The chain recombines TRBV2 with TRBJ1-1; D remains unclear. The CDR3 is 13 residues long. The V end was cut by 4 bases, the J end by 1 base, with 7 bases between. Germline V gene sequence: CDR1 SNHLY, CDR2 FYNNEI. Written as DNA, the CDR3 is TGTGCCAGCAGTGGACATTCGAACACTGAAGCTTTCTTT. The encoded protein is CASSGHSNTEAFF.

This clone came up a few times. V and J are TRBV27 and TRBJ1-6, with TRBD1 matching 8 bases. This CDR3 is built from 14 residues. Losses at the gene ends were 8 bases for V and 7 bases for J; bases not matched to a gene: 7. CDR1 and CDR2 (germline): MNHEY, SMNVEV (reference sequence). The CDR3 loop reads CASRPGQGNSPLHF. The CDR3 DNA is TGTGCCAGCCGGCCAGGACAGGGAAATTCACCCCTCCACTTT.

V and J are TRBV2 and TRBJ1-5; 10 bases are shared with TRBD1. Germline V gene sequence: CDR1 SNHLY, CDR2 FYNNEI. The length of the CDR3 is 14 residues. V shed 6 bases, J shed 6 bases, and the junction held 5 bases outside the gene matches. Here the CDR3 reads CASRTGGGSQPQHF. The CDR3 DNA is TGTGCCAGCAGGACAGGGGGCGGGAGTCAGCCCCAGCATTTT.

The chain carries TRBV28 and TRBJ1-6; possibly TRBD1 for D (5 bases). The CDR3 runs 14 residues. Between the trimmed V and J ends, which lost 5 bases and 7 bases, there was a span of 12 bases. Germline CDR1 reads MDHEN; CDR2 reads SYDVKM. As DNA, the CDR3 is TGTGCCAGCAGTCGGGGGGGGAACAATTCACCCCTCCACTTT. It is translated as CASSRGGNNSPLHF. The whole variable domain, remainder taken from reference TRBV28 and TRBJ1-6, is DVKVTQSSRYLVKRTGEKVFLECVQDMDHENMFWYRQDPGLGLRLIYFSYDVKMKEKGDIPEGYSVSREKKERFSLILESASTNQTSMYLCASSRGGNNSPLHFGNGTRLTVT.

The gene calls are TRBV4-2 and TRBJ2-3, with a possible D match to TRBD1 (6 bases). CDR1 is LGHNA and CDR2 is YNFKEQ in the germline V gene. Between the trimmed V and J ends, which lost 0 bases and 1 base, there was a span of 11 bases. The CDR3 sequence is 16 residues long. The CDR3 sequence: CASSQDAGVRTDTQYF. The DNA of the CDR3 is TGTGCCAGCAGCCAAGATGCAGGGGTCCGCACAGATACGCAGTATTTT.

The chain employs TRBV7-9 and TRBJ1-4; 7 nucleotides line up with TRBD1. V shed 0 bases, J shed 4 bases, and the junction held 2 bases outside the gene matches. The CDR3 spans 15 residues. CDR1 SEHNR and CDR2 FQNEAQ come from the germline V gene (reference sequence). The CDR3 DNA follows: TGTGCCAGCAGCTTAGCACAGGGGTTTAATGAAAAACTGTTTTTT. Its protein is CASSLAQGFNEKLFF.

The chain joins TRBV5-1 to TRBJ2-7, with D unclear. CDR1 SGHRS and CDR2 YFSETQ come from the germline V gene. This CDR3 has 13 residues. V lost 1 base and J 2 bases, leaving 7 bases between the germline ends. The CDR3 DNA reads TGCGCCAGCAGCTTGCGACTCCCCTACGAGCAGTACTTC. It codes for CASSLRLPYEQYF.

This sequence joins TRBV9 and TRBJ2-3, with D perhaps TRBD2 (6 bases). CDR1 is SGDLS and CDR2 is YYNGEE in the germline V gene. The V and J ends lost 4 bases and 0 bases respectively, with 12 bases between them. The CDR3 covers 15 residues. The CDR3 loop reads CASSTILASTDTQYF. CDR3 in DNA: TGTGCCAGCAGCACGATCCTAGCGAGCACAGATACGCAGTATTTT.

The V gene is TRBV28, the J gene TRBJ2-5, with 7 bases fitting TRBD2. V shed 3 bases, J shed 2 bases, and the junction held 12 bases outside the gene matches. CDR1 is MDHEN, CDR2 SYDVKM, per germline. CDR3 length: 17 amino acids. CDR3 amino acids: CASSFPLGFSGQETQYF. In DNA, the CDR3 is TGTGCCAGCAGTTTCCCCCTAGGGTTTAGCGGGCAAGAGACCCAGTACTTC.

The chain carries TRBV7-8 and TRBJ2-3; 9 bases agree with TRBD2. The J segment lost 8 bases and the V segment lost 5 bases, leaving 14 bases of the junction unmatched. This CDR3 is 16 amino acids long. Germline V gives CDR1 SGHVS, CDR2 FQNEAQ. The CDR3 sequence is CASSPLASGNTGTQYF. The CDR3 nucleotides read TGTGCCAGCAGCCCCTTGGCTAGCGGGAACACGGGTACGCAGTATTTT. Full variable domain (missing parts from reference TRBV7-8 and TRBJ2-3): GAGVSQSPRYKVAKRGQDVALRCDPISGHVSLFWYQQALGQGPEFLTYFQNEAQLDKSGLPSDRFFAERPEGSVSTLKIQRTQQEDSAVYLCASSPLASGNTGTQYFGPGTRLTVL.

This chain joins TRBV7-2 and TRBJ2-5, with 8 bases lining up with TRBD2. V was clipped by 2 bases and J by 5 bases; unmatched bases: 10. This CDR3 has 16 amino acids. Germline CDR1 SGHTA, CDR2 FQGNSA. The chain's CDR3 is CASSLPAAGVGETQYF. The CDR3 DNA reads TGTGCCAGCAGCTTACCCGCAGCGGGAGTGGGCGAGACCCAGTACTTC.

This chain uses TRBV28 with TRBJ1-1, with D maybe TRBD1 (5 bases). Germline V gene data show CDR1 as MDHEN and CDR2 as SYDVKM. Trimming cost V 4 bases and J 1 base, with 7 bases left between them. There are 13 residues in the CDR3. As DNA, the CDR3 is TGTGCCAGCAGTTACAGGACGAACACTGAAGCTTTCTTT. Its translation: CASSYRTNTEAFF.

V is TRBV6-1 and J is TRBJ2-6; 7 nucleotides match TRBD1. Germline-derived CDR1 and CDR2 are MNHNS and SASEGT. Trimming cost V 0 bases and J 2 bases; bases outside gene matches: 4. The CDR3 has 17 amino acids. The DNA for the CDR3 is TGTGCCAGCAGTGAAGCGACAGGGACGACTGGGGCCAACGTCCTGACTTTC. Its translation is CASSEATGTTGANVLTF.

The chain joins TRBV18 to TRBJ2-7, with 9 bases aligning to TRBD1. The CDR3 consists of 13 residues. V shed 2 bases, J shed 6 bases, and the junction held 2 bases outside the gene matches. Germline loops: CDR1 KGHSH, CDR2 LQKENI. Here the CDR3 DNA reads TGTGCCAGCTCACCAGGACAGGGGAGCGAGCAGTACTTC. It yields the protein CASSPGQGSEQYF.

This CDR3 reads CASSEVEGTPQHF. CDR3 DNA sequence: TGTGCCAGCAGTGAAGTGGAGGGAACGCCCCAGCATTTT. The rearrangement joins TRBV6-1 to TRBJ1-5; D is unclear. Trimming removed 1 base at V and 9 bases at J, with 10 bases between. Germline lookup yields CDR1 MNHNS and CDR2 SASEGT. The CDR3 has 13 residues.

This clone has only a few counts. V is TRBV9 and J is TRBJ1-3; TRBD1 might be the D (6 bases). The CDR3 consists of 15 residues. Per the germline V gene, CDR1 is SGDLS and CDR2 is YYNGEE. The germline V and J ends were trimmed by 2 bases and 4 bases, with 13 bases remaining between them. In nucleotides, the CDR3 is TGTGCCAGCAGCGTTAACAGGGAACCAGGAAACACCATATATTTT. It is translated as CASSVNREPGNTIYF.

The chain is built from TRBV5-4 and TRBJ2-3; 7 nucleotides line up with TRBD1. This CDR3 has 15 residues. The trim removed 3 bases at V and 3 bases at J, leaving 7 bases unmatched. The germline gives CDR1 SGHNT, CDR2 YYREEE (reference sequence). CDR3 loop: CASSWGSRGTDTQYF. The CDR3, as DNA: TGTGCCAGCAGCTGGGGGAGCAGGGGGACAGATACGCAGTATTTT.

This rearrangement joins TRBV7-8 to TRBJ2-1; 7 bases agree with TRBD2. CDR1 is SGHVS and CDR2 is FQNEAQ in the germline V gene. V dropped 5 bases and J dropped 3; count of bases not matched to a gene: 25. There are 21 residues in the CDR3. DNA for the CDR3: TGTGCCAGCAGCGCCATGAGACTAGCAATACGTTCTCGGTACGGCTACAATGAGCAGTTCTTC. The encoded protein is CASSAMRLAIRSRYGYNEQFF. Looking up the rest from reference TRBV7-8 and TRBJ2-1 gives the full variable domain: GAGVSQSPRYKVAKRGQDVALRCDPISGHVSLFWYQQALGQGPEFLTYFQNEAQLDKSGLPSDRFFAERPEGSVSTLKIQRTQQEDSAVYLCASSAMRLAIRSRYGYNEQFFGPGTRLTVL.